This passage covers 5 T cell receptor beta chains from one sample sequenced in a study of blood T cell repertoires in COVID-19. Produced via immunoSEQ multiplex PCR; TCRdb's table is partial and in-frame only. The table has about 120,000 clones, roughly 91% seen once. The sequenced sample consisted of peripheral blood. Receptors were obtained from a woman in her forties or fifties with acute or convalescent COVID-19.

This clone was counted a few times. This chain uses TRBV24-1 with TRBJ2-3; D is undetermined. Trimming removed 4 bases from V and 2 bases from J, with 9 bases in between. Germline V gives CDR1 KGHDR, CDR2 SFDVKD. The CDR3 contains 14 residues. The CDR3: CATSEAVLTDTQYF. In DNA form, the CDR3 reads TGTGCCACCAGTGAGGCGGTCCTCACAGATACGCAGTATTTT.

The chain joins TRBV3-1 (or the pseudogene TRBV3-2) to TRBJ2-1, with 10 bases that match TRBD2. Germline assignment: CDR1 LGHDT and CDR2 YNNKEL (reference sequence). The CDR3 length is 12 residues. Trimming at V came to 3 bases and at J to 14 bases, leaving 4 bases not matched to a gene. In DNA form, the CDR3 reads TGTGCCAGCAGCCATTCCGGACTAGCGGAGTTCTTC. Protein sequence: CASSHSGLAEFF.

The rearrangement joins TRBV3-1 (or the pseudogene TRBV3-2) to TRBJ1-5, with D unclear. The CDR3 length is 15 residues. The V end lost 4 bases, the J end lost 6 bases, and 16 bases lay between the germline ends. Germline assignment: CDR1 LGHDT and CDR2 YNNKEL (reference sequence). Written as DNA, the CDR3 is TGTGCCAGCAGCCCACGTCTGGGAGCGGCTCAGCCCCAGCATTTT. It codes for CASSPRLGAAQPQHF.

The chain couples TRBV24-1 to TRBJ2-2, with a tentative D call TRBD2 (5 bases). Germline values: CDR1 KGHDR, CDR2 SFDVKD. This CDR3 is 13 amino acids long. V dropped 9 bases and J dropped 6 bases, with 13 bases sitting between them. The CDR3 protein is CATSRLAAGELFF. CDR3 coding DNA: TGTGCCACCTCTAGGCTAGCTGCCGGGGAGCTGTTTTTT.

The J gene is TRBJ2-1, the V gene TRBV6-6, with 10 nucleotides matching TRBD2. There are 13 residues in the CDR3. The V gene's germline CDR1 is MNHNY and CDR2 SVGAGI (reference sequence). J gave up 7 bases and V 10 bases, and 7 bases lay outside the gene matches. The CDR3 bases are TGTGCCACAAGACAGCGGGAGGGGAATGAGCAGTTCTTC. It encodes CATRQREGNEQFF.